This T cell receptor (beta chain) was profiled in a study of human T cells and chemical hapten exposure. Study background: Affected patients, primarily female, had alopecia areata, totalis or universalis.

Germline V lookup: CDR1 MNHEY, CDR2 SVGEGT. CDR3 length equals 15 residues. V lost 4 bases, J lost 7 bases, and 14 bases lay in between. Documented time point: patch test 1, 2 weeks after DPC sensitization. Treatment of the sample: therapeutic diphenylcyclopropenone sensitization with weekly scalp DPC. Individual cDNA molecules received unique molecular identifiers in the library. TCRdb ran MiXCR on the RACE reads and lists one entry per CDR3 protein. The repertoire holds about 71,000 distinct CDR3 sequences, with 9.8% as singletons. At least ten counts were recorded for this clonotype. Antigen: not known. Findings and caveats of the study: Expanded TCRs clustered into significantly more large CDR3 similarity groups than controls, the analysis revealed. Expanded TCR counts at PT1 were positively correlated with the patch test score.

This receptor was taken from a woman between 35 and 50 years old with alopecia areata. Some clones in this sample may be carry-over from other donors' samples. V and J are TRBV6-2 or TRBV6-3 and TRBJ1-6; the D is unclear. This specimen consisted of whole blood, obtained in connection with sensitization to the hapten diphenylcyclopropenone (DPC). The CDR3 sequence: CASSSYTERNSPLHF. Here the CDR3 DNA reads TGTGCCAGCAGTTCCTACACGGAGAGAAATTCACCCCTCCACTTT.